The source of this TCR beta chain is a study of blood T cell repertoires in COVID-19. On the study more broadly: The study drew acute and convalescent COVID-19 samples from the United States, Italy and Spain. Nucleic acid was either cDNA or gDNA, and it came from T cells, B-cell-depleted T cells, or PBMCs.

V shed 10 bases and J 4 bases; nucleotides not matched to a gene: 10. The CDR3 is 14 amino acids. The germline gives CDR1 MDHEN, CDR2 SYDVKM. In the original analysis: Amplified reference gene primers provided the basis for estimating nucleated cell counts. Data came from immunoSEQ multiplex PCR; TCRdb stores just in-frame clones and leaves some out. From that table come the V and J calls and clone size; the DNA was used to work out D and trimming. The sample shows 200,000 to 300,000 clones, around 81% of them seen only once. V is TRBV28 and J is TRBJ2-7; the match to TRBD1 covers 10 bases. The sample was peripheral blood. The origin of this receptor is a woman aged 55-69 years with active or convalescent COVID-19. Here the CDR3 DNA reads TGTGCCACCCACTCCGGGACAGGGGTTTACGAGCAGTACGTC. Amino acids: CATHSGTGVYEQYV.